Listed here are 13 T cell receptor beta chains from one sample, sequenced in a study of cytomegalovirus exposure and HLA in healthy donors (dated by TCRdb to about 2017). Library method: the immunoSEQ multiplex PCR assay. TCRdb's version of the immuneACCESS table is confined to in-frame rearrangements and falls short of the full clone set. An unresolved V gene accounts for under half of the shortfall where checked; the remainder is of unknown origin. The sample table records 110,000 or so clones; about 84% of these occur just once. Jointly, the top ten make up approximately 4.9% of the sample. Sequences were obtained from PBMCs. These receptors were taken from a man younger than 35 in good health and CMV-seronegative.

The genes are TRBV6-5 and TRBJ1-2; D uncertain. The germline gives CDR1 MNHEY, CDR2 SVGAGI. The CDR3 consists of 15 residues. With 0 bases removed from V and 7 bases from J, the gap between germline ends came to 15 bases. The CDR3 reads CASSYSSVGGSGYTF. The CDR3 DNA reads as TGTGCCAGCAGTTACTCGAGTGTAGGAGGCAGTGGCTACACCTTC.

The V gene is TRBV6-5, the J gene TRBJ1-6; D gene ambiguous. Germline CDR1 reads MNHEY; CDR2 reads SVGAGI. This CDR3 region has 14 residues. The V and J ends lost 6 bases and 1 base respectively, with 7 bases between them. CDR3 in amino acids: CASRRESYNSPLHF. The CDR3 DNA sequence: TGTGCCAGCAGGAGGGAGTCCTATAATTCACCCCTCCACTTT.

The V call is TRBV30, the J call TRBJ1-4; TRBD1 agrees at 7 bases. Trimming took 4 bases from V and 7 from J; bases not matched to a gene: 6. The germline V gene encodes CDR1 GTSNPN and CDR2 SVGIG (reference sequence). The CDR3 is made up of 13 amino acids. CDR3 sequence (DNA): TGTGCCTGGACCCGACAGGGAGGTGAAAAACTGTTTTTT. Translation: CAWTRQGGEKLFF.

For the CDR3, the DNA is TGTGCCTGGAGTCTAGATCAAGAGACCCAGTACTTC. Translated, it gives CAWSLDQETQYF. The J gene is TRBJ2-5, the V gene TRBV30; D not certain. Trimming stripped 2 bases from V and 2 bases from J, with 6 bases between. Germline V gives CDR1 GTSNPN, CDR2 SVGIG (reference sequence). This CDR3 spans 12 amino acids.

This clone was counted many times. As DNA, the CDR3 is TGCGCCAGCAGGACAGGGGAGGATCAGCCCCAGCATTTT. Its protein product is CASRTGEDQPQHF. The V call is TRBV10-1, the J call TRBJ1-5, with 8 nucleotides matching TRBD1. The germline CDR1 and CDR2 sequences are WNHNN and SYGVQD (reference sequence). V gave up 6 bases and J gave up 5 bases; unmatched junction bases: 3. This CDR3 comprises 13 residues.

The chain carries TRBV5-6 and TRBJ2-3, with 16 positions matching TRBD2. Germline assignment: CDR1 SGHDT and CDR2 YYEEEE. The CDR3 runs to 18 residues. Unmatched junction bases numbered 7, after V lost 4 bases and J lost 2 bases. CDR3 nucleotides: TGTGCCAGCAGCCACGGGACTAGCGGGAGGGCCGCCACAGATACGCAGTATTTT. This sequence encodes CASSHGTSGRAATDTQYF. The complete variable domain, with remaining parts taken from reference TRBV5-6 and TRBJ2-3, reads DAGVTQSPTHLIKTRGQQVTLRCSPKSGHDTVSWYQQALGQGPQFIFQYYEEEERQRGNFPDRFSGHQFPNYSSELNVNALLLGDSALYLCASSHGTSGRAATDTQYFGPGTRLTVL.

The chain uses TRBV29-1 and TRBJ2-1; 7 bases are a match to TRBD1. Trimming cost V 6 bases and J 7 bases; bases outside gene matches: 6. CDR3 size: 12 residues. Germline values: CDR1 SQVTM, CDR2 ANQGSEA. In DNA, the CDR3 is TGCAGCGTGTGGGCAGGGGGTAATGAGCAGTTCTTC. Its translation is CSVWAGGNEQFF.

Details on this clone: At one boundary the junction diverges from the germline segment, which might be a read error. The CDR3 DNA reads as TGTGCCAGCAGCATAGGACTAGCGGGAGGGCCGAGGACCTACAATGAGCAGTTCTTC. This gives the protein CASSIGLAGGPRTYNEQFF. This sequence joins TRBV13 and TRBJ2-1; 15 bases agree with TRBD2. CDR1 is PRHDT and CDR2 is FYEKMQ in the germline V gene (reference sequence). The CDR3 extends over 19 amino acids.

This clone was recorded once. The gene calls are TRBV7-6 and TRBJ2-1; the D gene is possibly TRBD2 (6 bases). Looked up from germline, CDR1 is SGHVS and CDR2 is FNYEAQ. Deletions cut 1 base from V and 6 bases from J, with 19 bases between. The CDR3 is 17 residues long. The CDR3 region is CASSLGSWRAPSNEQFF. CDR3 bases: TGTGCCAGCAGCTTAGGTTCGTGGAGGGCCCCGAGCAATGAGCAGTTCTTC.

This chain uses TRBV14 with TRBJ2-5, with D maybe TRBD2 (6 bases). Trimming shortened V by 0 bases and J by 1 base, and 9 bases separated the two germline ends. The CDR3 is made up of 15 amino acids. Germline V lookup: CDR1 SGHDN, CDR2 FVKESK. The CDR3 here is CASSQDLGGQETQYF. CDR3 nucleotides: TGTGCCAGCAGCCAAGATCTCGGGGGCCAAGAGACCCAGTACTTC.

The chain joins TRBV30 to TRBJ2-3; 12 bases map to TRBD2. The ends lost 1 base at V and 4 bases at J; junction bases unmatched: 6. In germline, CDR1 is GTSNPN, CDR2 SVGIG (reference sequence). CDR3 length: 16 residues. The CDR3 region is CAWSARTSGDADTQYF. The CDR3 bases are TGTGCCTGGAGTGCCCGGACTAGCGGGGATGCAGATACGCAGTATTTT.

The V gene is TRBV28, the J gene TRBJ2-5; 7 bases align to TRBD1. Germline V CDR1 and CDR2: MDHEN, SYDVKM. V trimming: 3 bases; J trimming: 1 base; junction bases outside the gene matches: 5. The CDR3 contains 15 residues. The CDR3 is CASSLPGQLQETQYF. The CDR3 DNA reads TGTGCCAGCAGTTTGCCGGGACAGCTCCAAGAGACCCAGTACTTC. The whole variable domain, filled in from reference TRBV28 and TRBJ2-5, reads DVKVTQSSRYLVKRTGEKVFLECVQDMDHENMFWYRQDPGLGLRLIYFSYDVKMKEKGDIPEGYSVSREKKERFSLILESASTNQTSMYLCASSLPGQLQETQYFGPGTRLLVL.

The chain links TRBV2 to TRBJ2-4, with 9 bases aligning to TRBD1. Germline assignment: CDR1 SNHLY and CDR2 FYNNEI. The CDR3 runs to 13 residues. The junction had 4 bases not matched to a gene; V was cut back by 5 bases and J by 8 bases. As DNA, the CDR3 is TGTGCCAGCAGTCGGGACAGGGTGGACATTCAGTACTTC. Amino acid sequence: CASSRDRVDIQYF.